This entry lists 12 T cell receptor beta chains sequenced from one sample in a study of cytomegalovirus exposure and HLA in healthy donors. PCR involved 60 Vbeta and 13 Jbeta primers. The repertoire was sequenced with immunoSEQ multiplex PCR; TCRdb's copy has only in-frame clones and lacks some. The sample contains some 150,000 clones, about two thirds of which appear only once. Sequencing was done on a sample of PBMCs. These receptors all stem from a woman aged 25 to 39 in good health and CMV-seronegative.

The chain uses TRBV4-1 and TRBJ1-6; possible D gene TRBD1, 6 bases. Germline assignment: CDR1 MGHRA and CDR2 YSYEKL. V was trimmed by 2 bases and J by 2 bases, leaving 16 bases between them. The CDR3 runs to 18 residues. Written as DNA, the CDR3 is TGCGCCAGCAGCCAACTAACGGGGAGGGGGGCCTATAATTCACCCCTCCACTTT. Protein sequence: CASSQLTGRGAYNSPLHF.

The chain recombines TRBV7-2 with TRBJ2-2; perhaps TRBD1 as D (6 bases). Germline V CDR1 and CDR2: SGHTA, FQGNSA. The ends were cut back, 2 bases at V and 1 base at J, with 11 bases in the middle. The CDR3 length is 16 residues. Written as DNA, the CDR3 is TGTGCCAGCAGCTTATTTCCAGGGGAGAACACCGGGGAGCTGTTTTTT. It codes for CASSLFPGENTGELFF.

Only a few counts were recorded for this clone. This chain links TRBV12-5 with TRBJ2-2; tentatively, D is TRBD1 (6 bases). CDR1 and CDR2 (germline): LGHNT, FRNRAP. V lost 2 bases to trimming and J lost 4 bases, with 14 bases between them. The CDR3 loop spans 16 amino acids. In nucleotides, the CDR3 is TGTGCTAGTGGTTTGATTGCAGGGGAAACCACCGGGGAGCTGTTTTTT. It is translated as CASGLIAGETTGELFF.

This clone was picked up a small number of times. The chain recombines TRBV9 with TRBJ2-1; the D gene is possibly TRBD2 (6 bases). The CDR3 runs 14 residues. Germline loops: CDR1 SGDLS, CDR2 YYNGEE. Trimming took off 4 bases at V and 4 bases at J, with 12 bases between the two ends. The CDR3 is CASSSTSYYNEQFF. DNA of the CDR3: TGTGCCAGCAGCTCGACTAGTTATTACAATGAGCAGTTCTTC.

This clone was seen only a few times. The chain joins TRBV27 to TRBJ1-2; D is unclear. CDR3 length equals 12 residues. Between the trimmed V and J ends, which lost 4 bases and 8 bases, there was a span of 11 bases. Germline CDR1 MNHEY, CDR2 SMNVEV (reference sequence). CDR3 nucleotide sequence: TGTGCCAGCAGTTGGCCGGGTGGAGGCTACACCTTC. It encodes CASSWPGGGYTF.

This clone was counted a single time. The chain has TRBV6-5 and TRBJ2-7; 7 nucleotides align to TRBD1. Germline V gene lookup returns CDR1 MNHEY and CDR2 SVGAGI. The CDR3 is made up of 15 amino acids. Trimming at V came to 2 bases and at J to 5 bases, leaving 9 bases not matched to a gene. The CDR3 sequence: CASSYGDSDSHEQYF. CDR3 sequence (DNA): TGTGCCAGCAGTTACGGGGACAGCGATTCCCACGAGCAGTACTTC.

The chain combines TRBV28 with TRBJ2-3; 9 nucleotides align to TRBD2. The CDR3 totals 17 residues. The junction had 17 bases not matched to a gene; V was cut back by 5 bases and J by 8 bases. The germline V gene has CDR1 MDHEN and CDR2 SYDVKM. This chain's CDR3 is CASSPRRRLAAAGTQYF. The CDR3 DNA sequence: TGTGCCAGCAGTCCACGCCGGAGACTAGCGGCAGCGGGTACGCAGTATTTT.

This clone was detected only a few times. CDR3 bases: TGTGCCAGTAGTATCCCAGGGGGCTCAGTATACGAGCAGTACTTC. Translated: CASSIPGGSVYEQYF. The rearrangement uses TRBV19 and TRBJ2-7; TRBD1 aligns across 8 bases. Germline V gene sequence: CDR1 LNHDA, CDR2 SQIVND (reference sequence). V lost 3 bases to trimming and J lost 4 bases; unmatched junction nucleotides: 8. The length of the CDR3 is 15 residues.

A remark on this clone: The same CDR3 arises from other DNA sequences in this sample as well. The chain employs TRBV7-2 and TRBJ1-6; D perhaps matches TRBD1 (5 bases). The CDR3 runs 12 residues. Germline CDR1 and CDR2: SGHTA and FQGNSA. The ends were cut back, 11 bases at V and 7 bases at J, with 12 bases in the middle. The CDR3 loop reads CAGGVGNSPLHF. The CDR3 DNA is TGTGCCGGGGGGGTGGGGAATTCACCCCTCCACTTT.

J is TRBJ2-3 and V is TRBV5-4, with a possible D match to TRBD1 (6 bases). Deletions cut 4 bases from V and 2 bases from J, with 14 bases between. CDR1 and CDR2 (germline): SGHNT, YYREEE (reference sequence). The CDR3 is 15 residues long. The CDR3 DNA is TGTGCCAGCAGCCTAGCAGGGACAACCACAGATACGCAGTATTTT. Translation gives CASSLAGTTTDTQYF.

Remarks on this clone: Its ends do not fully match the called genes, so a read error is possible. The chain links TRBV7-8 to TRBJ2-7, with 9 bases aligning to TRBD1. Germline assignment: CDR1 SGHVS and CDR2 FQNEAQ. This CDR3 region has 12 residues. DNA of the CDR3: TGTGCCAGCAGCCCCCGGGACAGGGCCCTTGTCTTC. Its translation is CASSPRDRALVF.

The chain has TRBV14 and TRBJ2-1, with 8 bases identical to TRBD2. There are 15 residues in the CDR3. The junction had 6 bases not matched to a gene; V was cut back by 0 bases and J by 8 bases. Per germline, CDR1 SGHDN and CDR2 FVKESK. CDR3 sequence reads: CASSQEWGTRYEQFF. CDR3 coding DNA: TGTGCCAGCAGCCAAGAATGGGGGACTAGATATGAGCAGTTCTTC.